This TCR beta chain emerged from a study of T cells of healthy individuals. TCRdb reprocessed the 5' RACE reads via MiXCR and lists one record per CDR3 protein. The repertoire holds more than 85,000 distinct CDR3 sequences, with approximately 16% as singletons. Germline-derived CDR1 and CDR2 are LGHNA and YSLEER. The CDR3 sequence is 15 residues long. J was trimmed by 0 bases and V by 8 bases; bases with no gene match: 4. This sequence joins TRBV4-3 and TRBJ2-1, with 10 bases fitting TRBD1. The receptor comes from a human donor in good health. CDR3 protein: CASRQGASSYNEQFF. CDR3 DNA sequence: TGCGCCAGCCGACAGGGGGCCAGCTCCTACAATGAGCAGTTCTTC.